The 19 T cell receptor beta chains given below trace back to one sample, sequenced in a study of identifying expanded T cells in peripheral blood. The data were produced by immunoSEQ multiplex PCR, yet TCRdb's version contains in-frame clones alone and is incomplete. The table lists approximately 100,000 clones, around nine tenths of them singletons, with 3% to 5% in the top ten. Sequenced material: blood. The receptors were sampled from a person aged 18-69 years in good health.

V and J are TRBV6-5 and TRBJ2-7; 9 positions agree with TRBD1. The germline V gene encodes CDR1 MNHEY and CDR2 SVGAGI. J was trimmed by 3 bases and V by 4 bases; bases with no gene match: 10. The CDR3 sequence is 16 residues long. The CDR3 loop is CASSSSPPGQGYEQYF. CDR3 DNA: TGTGCCAGCAGTTCATCCCCACCGGGACAGGGCTACGAGCAGTACTTC.

This chain uses TRBV6-5 with TRBJ1-1, with TRBD1 as a possible D gene (5 bases). Germline CDR1 is MNHEY and CDR2 is SVGAGI. Deletions cut 4 bases from V and 5 bases from J, with 14 bases between. The CDR3 contains 14 residues. In DNA, the CDR3 is TGTGCCAGCAGTTGGGACGGGAGTCGGACTGAAGCTTTCTTT. It is translated as CASSWDGSRTEAFF.

The V call is TRBV2, the J call TRBJ2-1; the D gene is possibly TRBD1 (6 bases). The CDR3 is 14 amino acids. Germline V gene sequence: CDR1 SNHLY, CDR2 FYNNEI. V gave up 1 base and J gave up 9 bases, with 13 bases separating them. CDR3 nucleotides: TGTGCCAGCAGTGAAGGCAGGGGCTGGGGTGAGCAGTTCTTC. This translates into CASSEGRGWGEQFF.

The rearrangement uses TRBV2 and TRBJ1-6; D is undetermined. This CDR3 contains 13 residues. Germline CDR1 reads SNHLY; CDR2 reads FYNNEI. V was shortened by 8 bases and J by 4 bases, with 9 bases between the two germline ends. The CDR3 DNA is TGTGCCAGCGGAACAGCATATAATTCACCCCTCCACTTT. Its translation: CASGTAYNSPLHF. The full variable domain, its missing parts supplied by reference TRBV2 and TRBJ1-6, is EPEVTQTPSHQVTQMGQEVILRCVPISNHLYFYWYRQILGQKVEFLVSFYNNEISEKSEIFDDQFSVERPDGSNFTLKIRSTKLEDSAMYFCASGTAYNSPLHFGNGTRLTVT.

The chain employs TRBV7-2 and TRBJ2-7; 8 bases map to TRBD2. This CDR3 comprises 14 residues. CDR1 is SGHTA, CDR2 FQGNSA, per germline. After removal of 1 base from V and 6 bases from J, the junction contained 5 bases not matched to a gene. The CDR3 spells CASSLVGLGGEQYF. The DNA for the CDR3 is TGTGCCAGCAGCTTAGTGGGACTAGGAGGCGAGCAGTACTTC.

The chain has TRBV6-6 and TRBJ2-1, with TRBD2 identical over 9 bases. CDR1 is MNHNY, CDR2 SVGAGI, per germline (reference sequence). V dropped 0 bases and J dropped 5; count of bases not matched to a gene: 2. CDR3 size: 15 residues. The CDR3 coding sequence is TGTGCCAGCAGTTACTCTGCGGGGGGGAACAATGAGCAGTTCTTC. Translation: CASSYSAGGNNEQFF.

This chain links TRBV28 with TRBJ2-2, with 7 bases that match TRBD2. The CDR3 extends over 19 amino acids. J gave up 1 base and V 3 bases, and 14 bases lay outside the gene matches. From germline, CDR1 is MDHEN and CDR2 SYDVKM. CDR3: CASSLAGVDLGKNTGELFF. The CDR3 bases are TGTGCCAGCAGTTTGGCGGGAGTGGACCTCGGGAAGAACACCGGGGAGCTGTTTTTT.

The chain employs TRBV5-4 and TRBJ1-2; no firm D call. Trimming shortened V by 3 bases and J by 2 bases, and 8 bases separated the two germline ends. CDR1 and CDR2 (germline): SGHNT, YYREEE (reference sequence). The CDR3 covers 13 residues. The CDR3 coding sequence is TGTGCCAGCAGCTCCCCTCCAAACTATGGCTACACCTTC. Residues: CASSSPPNYGYTF.

This chain joins TRBV4-3 and TRBJ1-1; D not certain. The CDR3 length is 15 residues. The V end lost 1 base, the J end lost 1 base, and 10 bases lay between the germline ends. Germline CDR1 is LGHNA and CDR2 is YSLEER. This chain's CDR3 is CASSQVPAENTEAFF. The CDR3 DNA reads as TGCGCCAGCAGCCAAGTTCCGGCAGAGAACACTGAAGCTTTCTTT.

The gene calls are TRBV19 and TRBJ2-6; 7 nucleotides agree with TRBD1. CDR1 LNHDA and CDR2 SQIVND come from the germline V gene (reference sequence). The CDR3 loop spans 19 amino acids. V gave up 4 bases and J gave up 0 bases; unmatched junction bases: 12. The CDR3 loop is CASSTQTGIGLSGANVLTF. The CDR3 DNA follows: TGTGCCAGTAGTACCCAGACAGGGATCGGTCTCTCTGGGGCCAACGTCCTGACTTTC.

The rearrangement links TRBV18 to TRBJ1-4; 10 nucleotides match TRBD1. Germline assignment: CDR1 KGHSH and CDR2 LQKENI. This CDR3 spans 16 amino acids. Unmatched junction bases numbered 4, after V lost 6 bases and J lost 0 bases. The CDR3: CASSGGQGATNEKLFF. The CDR3 region has the DNA TGTGCCAGCTCGGGTGGACAGGGGGCAACTAATGAAAAACTGTTTTTT.

In its sample, this clone was seen once. V gene TRBV6-4 combines with J gene TRBJ2-5, with 9 bases matching TRBD2. Germline CDR1 is MRHNA and CDR2 is SNTAGT. V lost 4 bases and J lost 2; bases outside the gene matches: 5. This CDR3 region has 15 residues. CDR3: CASSGVAGAQETQYF. The DNA for the CDR3 is TGTGCCAGCAGTGGAGTAGCGGGGGCACAAGAGACCCAGTACTTC.

The rearrangement uses TRBV28 and TRBJ1-3, with D tentatively TRBD1 (5 bases). Per germline, CDR1 MDHEN and CDR2 SYDVKM. CDR3 length: 15 amino acids. Trimming left V 4 bases short and J 0 bases short, with 10 bases between. The DNA for the CDR3 is TGTGCCAGCAGTTCACAGGCTCGCTCTGGAAACACCATATATTTT. Amino acid sequence: CASSSQARSGNTIYF. The full variable domain, completed using reference TRBV28 and TRBJ1-3, is DVKVTQSSRYLVKRTGEKVFLECVQDMDHENMFWYRQDPGLGLRLIYFSYDVKMKEKGDIPEGYSVSREKKERFSLILESASTNQTSMYLCASSSQARSGNTIYFGEGSWLTVV.

J is TRBJ2-3 and V is TRBV5-1; 11 bases map to TRBD1. This CDR3 has 15 residues. Germline trimming cut 4 bases from V and 6 bases from J; bases unmatched to any gene: 7. Germline CDR1 is SGHRS and CDR2 is YFSETQ. The CDR3 sequence: CASSAGQGGSDTQYF. The CDR3, as DNA: TGCGCCAGCAGCGCGGGACAGGGGGGGTCGGATACGCAGTATTTT.

With regard to this clone: Other DNA sequences in the same sample also yield this CDR3. The chain employs TRBV10-1 and TRBJ2-1, with 9 nucleotides matching TRBD2. The germline V gene encodes CDR1 WNHNN and CDR2 SYGVQD (reference sequence). V gave up 0 bases and J gave up 5 bases; unmatched junction bases: 5. The length of the CDR3 is 16 residues. CDR3 sequence: CASSESKPSGDNEQFF. The DNA for the CDR3 is TGCGCCAGCAGTGAGTCGAAGCCTAGCGGGGACAATGAGCAGTTCTTC.

The V and J genes are TRBV29-1 and TRBJ1-2, with 9 bases matching TRBD1. The germline V gene encodes CDR1 SQVTM and CDR2 ANQGSEA. CDR3 size: 13 residues. Trimming removed 7 bases from V and 1 base from J; junction bases left unmatched: 4. The CDR3 loop reads CSAPGQGNYGYTF. The CDR3 DNA follows: TGCAGCGCGCCGGGACAGGGTAACTATGGCTACACCTTC.

The rearrangement links TRBV5-1 to TRBJ1-5; a possible D gene is TRBD1 (5 bases). The germline V and J ends were trimmed by 3 bases and 1 base, with 11 bases remaining between them. This CDR3 has 15 residues. In germline, CDR1 is SGHRS, CDR2 YFSETQ. The CDR3 DNA follows: TGCGCCAGCAGCTCGGGGGGAGGGAGCAATCAGCCCCAGCATTTT. Protein: CASSSGGGSNQPQHF.

The chain combines TRBV10-3 with TRBJ2-1, with 9 bases fitting TRBD1. Germline V gene lookup returns CDR1 ENHRY and CDR2 SYGVKD. This CDR3 region has 13 residues. Trimming removed 10 bases from V and 5 bases from J; junction bases left unmatched: 6. The CDR3 DNA reads as TGTGCCAAGGGACAGGGTTCCGACAATGAGCAGTTCTTC. This gives the protein CAKGQGSDNEQFF.

CDR3 DNA: TGCAGCGTTACCCTTACCAGGGGGCGGTCTGGGGACGTCCTGACTTTC. Translated: CSVTLTRGRSGDVLTF. The chain carries TRBV29-1 and TRBJ2-6, with 8 bases matching TRBD1. J gave up 11 bases and V 5 bases, and 17 bases lay outside the gene matches. Germline CDR1 reads SQVTM; CDR2 reads ANQGSEA. This CDR3 spans 16 amino acids.